Listed below are T cell receptor beta chains from one sample, sequenced in a study of blood T cell repertoires in COVID-19. The data were produced by immunoSEQ multiplex PCR, yet TCRdb's version contains in-frame clones alone and is incomplete. The sample includes about 69,000 clones, 75% to 95% of them seen just once. The sample comprised peripheral blood. These receptors were collected from a woman between 55 and 75 years old with active COVID-19. The CDR3 runs from the conserved cysteine through the conserved F or W. A D gene is named only where the DNA matches it firmly. Size values are once, few and many counts, or a class for expanded clones, and some rows have none.

.,TRBJ1-5,TRBD1,TRBV27,TGTGCCAGCAGAGCGACAGGGGGCAATCAGCCCCAGCATTTT,CASRATGGNQPQHF
.,TRBJ2-1,TRBD2,TRBV6-5,TGTGCCAGCCATTCTCCGACTAGCGGGAGTCGGGAGCAGTTCTTC,CASHSPTSGSREQFF
once,TRBJ2-7,TRBD2,TRBV14,TGTGCCAGCAGCCTACTTAGCGGGAGCGGGCAGTACTTC,CASSLLSGSGQYF
few,TRBJ2-2,TRBD1,TRBV11-2,TGTGCCAGCGGGACAGGGTATACCGGGGAGCTGTTTTTT,CASGTGYTGELFF
.,TRBJ1-1,.,TRBV12-3/TRBV12-4,TGTGCCAGCAGTACAGGACTGAACACTGAAGCTTTCTTT,CASSTGLNTEAFF
.,TRBJ2-3,.,TRBV5-1,TGCGCCAGCAGCTTGAGGGTGGGGAGTTCGAATACGCAGTATTTT,CASSLRVGSSNTQYF
.,TRBJ2-1,.,TRBV4-1,TGCGCCAGCAGCCAAGAAGACAGGTCGGTTGAGCAGTTCTTC,CASSQEDRSVEQFF
.,TRBJ2-3,TRBD2,TRBV3-1/TRBV3-2,TGTGCCAGCAGCCAACCTGGACTAGCGGGAGCAGATACGCAGTATTTT,CASSQPGLAGADTQYF
.,TRBJ1-5,.,TRBV6-2/TRBV6-3,TGTGCCAGCAGCCACGGGACACTTAGCAATCAGCCCCAGCATTTT,CASSHGTLSNQPQHF
.,TRBJ1-4,.,TRBV5-6,TGTGCCAGCAAGGAAAGGGGAAGAACTAATGAAAAACTGTTTTTT,CASKERGRTNEKLFF
.,TRBJ2-5,TRBD2,TRBV7-9,TGTGCCAGCAGCTTAGGGGTTGGACTAGCGGGGCAAGAGACCCAGTACTTC,CASSLGVGLAGQETQYF
.,TRBJ2-7,.,TRBV7-2,TGTGCCAGCAGCTTACATGCGGCCGGCGGCTACGAGCAGTACTTC,CASSLHAAGGYEQYF
once,TRBJ1-5,.,TRBV7-8,TGTGCCAGCAGCGAAATAGTCGGGGGCAATCAGCCCCAGCATTTT,CASSEIVGGNQPQHF
.,TRBJ2-5,TRBD2,TRBV7-9,TGTGCCAGCAGCCCGGGACTAGCGGGAGTACAAGAGACCCAGTACTTC,CASSPGLAGVQETQYF
.,TRBJ1-1,.,TRBV18,TGTGCCAGCTCTCCCCTGGGGAGGGGCACTGAAGCTTTCTTT,CASSPLGRGTEAFF
.,TRBJ2-5,.,TRBV19,TGTGCCAGTAGTGCGACAGGCCCAATACAAGAGACCCAGTACTTC,CASSATGPIQETQYF
.,TRBJ2-1,TRBD2,TRBV2,TGTGCCAGCACTAGCGGGAGGGATAATGAGCAGTTCTTC,CASTSGRDNEQFF
.,TRBJ2-7,TRBD1,TRBV6-5,TGTGCCAGCAGGGGACAGGGGCGCTTCTACGAGCAGTACTTC,CASRGQGRFYEQYF
once,TRBJ2-1,.,TRBV5-1,TGCGCCACCCGACCGGGACACACAACCTACAATGAGCAGTTCTTC,CATRPGHTTYNEQFF
.,TRBJ2-1,TRBD2,TRBV3-1/TRBV3-2,TGTGCCAGCAGCCAAGAAAGCCTAGCGGGAGTTTTGTATGAGCAGTTCTTC,CASSQESLAGVLYEQFF
once,TRBJ1-1,TRBD1,TRBV19,TGTGCCAGTAGTCCGCGGACAGGGATGAACACTGAAGCTTTCTTT,CASSPRTGMNTEAFF
.,TRBJ2-3,TRBD2,TRBV6-1,TGTGCCAGCAGTGAAGCAAGGAGACTAGCGGGTTGGAGCACAGATACGCAGTATTTT,CASSEARRLAGWSTDTQYF
.,TRBJ2-1,TRBD2,TRBV6-1,TGTGCCAGCAGTGAAGACCTAGCGGGAGGTAGAGAGCAGTTCTTC,CASSEDLAGGREQFF
.,TRBJ1-1,.,TRBV29-1,TGCAGCGCAAGCGGACAGATGAACACTGAAGCTTTCTTT,CSASGQMNTEAFF
.,TRBJ2-1,TRBD2,TRBV5-1,TGCGCCAGCAGCGAAAAACTAGCGAATAACTACAATGAGCAGTTCTTC,CASSEKLANNYNEQFF
once,TRBJ2-7,.,TRBV20-1,TGCAGTGCTAGTCTTATGGGAGCCCGCTACGAGCAGTACTTC,CSASLMGARYEQYF
.,TRBJ1-2,.,TRBV6-5,TGTGCCAGCAGCGACGACGGGAACTATGGCTACACCTTC,CASSDDGNYGYTF
.,TRBJ1-2,.,TRBV2,TGTGCCACCCAACAGGGTACACTCTATGGCTACACCTTC,CATQQGTLYGYTF
.,TRBJ2-1,.,TRBV12-3/TRBV12-4,TGTGCCAGCAGTCCCCCCCCGGGGGGCCCGGAGTTCTTC,CASSPPPGGPEFF
once,TRBJ2-1,.,TRBV4-1,TGCGCCAGCAGCCTGGCGGGGTTCTACTACAATGAGCAGTTCTTC,CASSLAGFYYNEQFF
.,TRBJ1-1,.,TRBV2,TGTGCCAGCAGTACCTACAGGAACACTGAAGCTTTCTTT,CASSTYRNTEAFF
.,TRBJ2-3,TRBD1,TRBV5-5,TGTGCCAGCACCACCCAGGGGGCAAGCACAGATACGCAGTATTTT,CASTTQGASTDTQYF
.,TRBJ2-7,.,TRBV12-3/TRBV12-4,TGTGCCAGCAGCCCTACGACAGGCTACGAGCAGTACTTC,CASSPTTGYEQYF
once,TRBJ2-2,TRBD2,TRBV5-6,TGTGCCAGCAGCGCCGGGACTAGCGGGATTTTCGGGGAGCTGTTTTTT,CASSAGTSGIFGELFF
.,TRBJ2-1,TRBD2,TRBV11-2,TGTGCCAGCAGCCCACTTGGGGTAGCGGGAGGGACAGCCTACAATGAGCAGTTCTTC,CASSPLGVAGGTAYNEQFF
.,TRBJ2-2,TRBD2,TRBV28,TGTGCCAGCAGGAGCCAGGGACCGGGACTAGCGGGAGTGGGCGGGGAGCTGTTTTTT,CASRSQGPGLAGVGGELFF
.,TRBJ2-3,TRBD2,TRBV2,TGTGCCAGCAGTGCTCAAGCGGGAGTAGTCCGAGCTACGCAGTATTTT,CASSAQAGVVRATQYF
.,TRBJ1-1,.,TRBV3-1/TRBV3-2,TGTGCCAGCAGCTGGGGGGACACTGAAGCTTTCTTT,CASSWGDTEAFF
.,TRBJ1-2,.,TRBV5-1,TGCGCCAGCAGCCCGGTCGTGACAGCCTATGGCTACACCTTC,CASSPVVTAYGYTF
.,TRBJ1-2,TRBD1,TRBV19,TGTGCCAGTAGTGGGGACAGGAGAAACTATGGCTACACCTTC,CASSGDRRNYGYTF